Presented here are 20 T cell receptor beta chains from one specimen sequenced in a study of cytomegalovirus exposure and HLA in healthy donors. The PCR contained 60 Vbeta and 13 Jbeta primers. Profiled with immunoSEQ multiplex PCR; TCRdb holds only in-frame clones, not every one. Of about 210,000 clones in the sample, over 75% are singletons; the top ten hold 10%. Sequencing was performed on PBMCs. The receptor source for this set is a woman aged 50 to 60 in good health and CMV-seropositive.

Details on this clone: Additional DNA sequences in this sample encode the identical CDR3. The CDR3 spells CASSLVRGNQPQHF. The CDR3 coding sequence is TGTGCCAGCAGTTTGGTTCGAGGCAATCAGCCCCAGCATTTT. The rearrangement links TRBV28 to TRBJ1-5, with D hard to call. The germline V and J ends were trimmed by 3 bases and 2 bases, with 8 bases remaining between them. The CDR3 runs to 14 residues. The V gene's germline CDR1 is MDHEN and CDR2 SYDVKM.

The chain joins TRBV29-1 to TRBJ2-1; the D is unclear. The CDR3 has 11 residues. The germline gives CDR1 SQVTM, CDR2 ANQGSEA. Trimming removed 4 bases from V and 7 bases from J, with 8 bases in between. CDR3 loop: CSVATQNEQFF. DNA for the CDR3: TGCAGCGTTGCGACTCAGAATGAGCAGTTCTTC.

CDR3 protein: CASSWDTNYGYTF. CDR3 bases: TGTGCCAGCAGCTGGGACACCAACTATGGCTACACCTTC. V gene TRBV7-8 combines with J gene TRBJ1-2, with D perhaps TRBD1 (6 bases). Deletions cut 4 bases from V and 2 bases from J, with 8 bases between. The CDR3 is 13 amino acids. The germline gives CDR1 SGHVS, CDR2 FQNEAQ.

The gene calls are TRBV7-9 and TRBJ1-2; D uncertain. V lost 4 bases and J 7 bases, leaving 16 bases between the germline ends. The germline V gene encodes CDR1 SEHNR and CDR2 FQNEAQ (reference sequence). This CDR3 comprises 14 residues. The CDR3 coding sequence is TGTGCCAGCAGCTCCGGTCGGGTCATCGGTGGCTACACCTTC. Translation gives CASSSGRVIGGYTF.

The chain recombines TRBV18 with TRBJ2-1; D is unresolved. The CDR3 has 12 amino acids. Germline CDR1 is KGHSH and CDR2 is LQKENI. V was trimmed by 0 bases and J by 12 bases, leaving 9 bases between them. The CDR3 loop is CASSPPERRQFF. The DNA for the CDR3 is TGTGCCAGCTCACCACCAGAGCGACGGCAGTTCTTC.

The chain employs TRBV4-3 and TRBJ2-3; D is undetermined. The germline V and J ends were trimmed by 0 bases and 0 bases, with 4 bases remaining between them. The CDR3 consists of 14 residues. CDR1 is LGHNA, CDR2 YSLEER, per germline. CDR3 amino acids: CASSQDGSTDTQYF. The DNA of the CDR3 is TGCGCCAGCAGCCAAGACGGGAGCACAGATACGCAGTATTTT.

This sequence joins TRBV15 and TRBJ1-5; 9 nucleotides line up with TRBD1. The CDR3 runs to 22 residues. Looked up from germline, CDR1 is LNHNV and CDR2 is YYDKDF (reference sequence). Trimming at V came to 1 base and at J to 2 bases, leaving 21 bases not matched to a gene. CDR3 nucleotide sequence: TGTGCCACCAGCAGAGTTTGGGGGCCCACCGGGACAGGGTATGACGGCAATCAGCCCCAGCATTTT. Its protein product is CATSRVWGPTGTGYDGNQPQHF.

The rearrangement links TRBV5-1 to TRBJ2-7; the D gene is possibly TRBD1 (6 bases). CDR1 is SGHRS, CDR2 YFSETQ, per germline. This CDR3 comprises 16 residues. The V gene lost 1 base and the J gene lost 7 bases, with 21 bases spanning the gap. In DNA, the CDR3 is TGCGCCAGCAGCTTGCGCCTCCGGGACACCCAAGGGGAGCAGTACTTC. Amino acid sequence: CASSLRLRDTQGEQYF.

This rearrangement joins TRBV5-1 to TRBJ1-6; a possible D gene is TRBD1 (6 bases). V was trimmed by 0 bases and J by 0 bases, leaving 10 bases between them. Germline-derived CDR1 and CDR2 are SGHRS and YFSETQ. There are 17 residues in the CDR3. The CDR3 region is CASSLAGGASYNSPLHF. CDR3 DNA: TGCGCCAGCAGCTTGGCGGGGGGGGCCTCCTATAATTCACCCCTCCACTTT.

The rearrangement joins TRBV5-6 to TRBJ2-3; the D gene is possibly TRBD1 (6 bases). Trimming shortened V by 4 bases and J by 3 bases, and 15 bases separated the two germline ends. Germline CDR1 and CDR2: SGHDT and YYEEEE. The CDR3 spans 15 residues. CDR3 amino acids: CASSLPTGWTDTQYF. CDR3 DNA sequence: TGTGCCAGCAGCCTCCCAACAGGGTGGACAGATACGCAGTATTTT.

The chain links TRBV27 to TRBJ2-7; 7 bases are a match to TRBD1. Germline values: CDR1 MNHEY, CDR2 SMNVEV (reference sequence). Losses at the gene ends were 5 bases for V and 0 bases for J; bases not matched to a gene: 7. The CDR3 contains 15 residues. The DNA for the CDR3 is TGTGCCAGCAGTCCACAGGGGCTGAGCTCCTACGAGCAGTACTTC. Residues: CASSPQGLSSYEQYF.

This chain links TRBV6-6 with TRBJ1-2; TRBD1 is a possible D gene (5 bases). CDR3 size: 14 residues. The germline V gene has CDR1 MNHNY and CDR2 SVGAGI (reference sequence). Deletions cut 2 bases from V and 7 bases from J, with 14 bases between. The CDR3 sequence is CASSYAQGQSGYTF. Written as DNA, the CDR3 is TGTGCCAGCAGTTACGCCCAGGGTCAGAGTGGCTACACCTTC.

A note on this clone: Other DNA sequences from this sample encode an identical CDR3 as well. The chain's CDR3 is CASSFRTSGGGEQYF. The DNA of the CDR3 is TGTGCCAGCAGCTTTCGGACTAGCGGGGGCGGCGAGCAGTACTTC. The chain combines TRBV7-2 with TRBJ2-7, with 13 bases matching TRBD2. CDR1 and CDR2 (germline): SGHTA, FQGNSA. V was clipped by 3 bases and J by 6 bases; unmatched bases: 5. The CDR3 sequence is 15 residues long.

This clone showed up just once. The chain recombines TRBV7-9 with TRBJ1-2; 8 bases agree with TRBD1. The CDR3 loop spans 15 amino acids. With V trimmed by 3 bases and J by 2 bases, 5 bases remained unmatched. Germline loops: CDR1 SEHNR, CDR2 FQNEAQ (reference sequence). CDR3 amino acids: CASSFQGAQNYGYTF. Here the CDR3 DNA reads TGTGCCAGCAGCTTTCAGGGGGCCCAGAACTATGGCTACACCTTC.

This rearrangement joins TRBV7-2 to TRBJ1-2, with 10 bases aligning to TRBD1. This CDR3 has 15 amino acids. V was pared by 4 bases and J by 8 bases, with 10 bases of the junction left unmatched. Germline assignment: CDR1 SGHTA and CDR2 FQGNSA. Here the CDR3 reads CASSSDRGLLSGYTF. The CDR3 coding sequence is TGTGCCAGCAGCTCGGACAGGGGGTTACTATCAGGCTACACCTTC.

V is TRBV5-1 and J is TRBJ2-7, with 8 positions matching TRBD1. The ends lost 8 bases at V and 4 bases at J; junction bases unmatched: 5. The V gene's germline CDR1 is SGHRS and CDR2 YFSETQ. The CDR3 loop spans 12 amino acids. The CDR3 is CASSTGGYEQYF. For the CDR3, the DNA is TGCGCCAGTAGTACAGGGGGATACGAGCAGTACTTC.

This clone was found once. The V and J genes are TRBV30 and TRBJ2-7; 9 nucleotides match TRBD1. The CDR3 has 13 residues. The V gene's germline CDR1 is GTSNPN and CDR2 SVGIG (reference sequence). V gave up 3 bases and J gave up 3 bases; unmatched junction bases: 3. The chain's CDR3 is CAWRGQGGYEQYF. In DNA, the CDR3 is TGTGCCTGGAGGGGACAGGGTGGCTACGAGCAGTACTTC.

This chain links TRBV5-1 with TRBJ2-1; 11 bases map to TRBD2. The ends lost 0 bases at V and 7 bases at J; junction bases unmatched: 6. In germline, CDR1 is SGHRS, CDR2 YFSETQ. The CDR3 is 16 residues long. The CDR3 DNA is TGCGCCAGCAGCTTGGTAGCGGGGGGGCCCTTGAATGAGCAGTTCTTC. Protein sequence: CASSLVAGGPLNEQFF.

The rearrangement uses TRBV4-1 and TRBJ2-7, with D possibly matching TRBD1 (5 bases). CDR3 length equals 15 residues. Germline CDR1 is MGHRA and CDR2 is YSYEKL. V lost 1 base to trimming and J lost 2 bases, with 12 bases between them. In DNA form, the CDR3 reads TGCGCCAGCAGCCAAGGGGGCCAAGGACCCTACGAGCAGTACTTC. Translation: CASSQGGQGPYEQYF.

This chain links TRBV5-6 with TRBJ1-2, with no clear D. V was shortened by 3 bases and J by 2 bases, with 8 bases between the two germline ends. Germline V lookup: CDR1 SGHDT, CDR2 YYEEEE. The CDR3 consists of 13 residues. CDR3 protein: CASSSSNNYGYTF. The CDR3 DNA is TGTGCCAGCAGCTCGTCTAACAACTATGGCTACACCTTC.